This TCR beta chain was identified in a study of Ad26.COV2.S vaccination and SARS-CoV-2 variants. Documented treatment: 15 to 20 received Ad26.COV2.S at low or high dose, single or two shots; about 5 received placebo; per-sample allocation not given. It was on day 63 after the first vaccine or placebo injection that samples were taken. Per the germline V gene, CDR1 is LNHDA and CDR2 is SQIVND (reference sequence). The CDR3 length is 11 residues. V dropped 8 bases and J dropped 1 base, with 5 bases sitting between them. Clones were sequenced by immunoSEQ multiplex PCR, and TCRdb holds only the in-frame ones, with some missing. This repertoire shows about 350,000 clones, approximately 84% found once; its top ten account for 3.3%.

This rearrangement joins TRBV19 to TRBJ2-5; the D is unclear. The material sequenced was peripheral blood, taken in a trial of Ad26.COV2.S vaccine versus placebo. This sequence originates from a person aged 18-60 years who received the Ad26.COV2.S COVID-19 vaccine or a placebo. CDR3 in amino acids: CASFFQETQYF. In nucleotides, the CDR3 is TGTGCCAGTTTTTTCCAAGAGACCCAGTACTTC.